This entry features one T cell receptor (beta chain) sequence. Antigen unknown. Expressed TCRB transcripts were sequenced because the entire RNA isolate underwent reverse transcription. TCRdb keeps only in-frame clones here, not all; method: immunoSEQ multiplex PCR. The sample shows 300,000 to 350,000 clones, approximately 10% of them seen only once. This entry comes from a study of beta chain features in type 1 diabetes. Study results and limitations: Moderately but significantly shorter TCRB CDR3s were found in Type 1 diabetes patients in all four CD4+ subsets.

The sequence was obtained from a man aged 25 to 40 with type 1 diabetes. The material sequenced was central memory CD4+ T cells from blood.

CDR3 in DNA: TGTGCCAGCAGTTATAATGGGGGGGCCGGAGAGACCCAGTACTTC. This translates into CASSYNGGAGETQYF. The chain uses TRBV27 and TRBJ2-5, with D perhaps matching TRBD2 (7 bases). V was shortened by 4 bases and J by 4 bases, with 16 bases between the two germline ends. The CDR3 contains 15 residues. The germline V gene encodes CDR1 MNHEY and CDR2 SMNVEV (reference sequence).